This TCR beta chain was sequenced in a study of Graves' ophthalmopathy and Graves' hyperthyroidism. Per the germline V gene, CDR1 is SNHLY and CDR2 is FYNNEI. V lost 10 bases and J lost 5, with 14 bases in between. This CDR3 is built from 12 residues. TCR beta CDR3 regions were amplified from RNA transcripts. The first-round RT-PCR employed HTBI primers together with the Qiagen OneStep RT-PCR kit. A multiplex PCR was then performed as the second round. TCRdb reanalysed the multiplex PCR reads using MiXCR and keeps one entry per CDR3 protein. The sample shows over 500,000 distinct CDR3 sequences, about 20% of them seen only once.

Sample: peripheral blood. The V and J genes are TRBV2 and TRBJ2-5; no reliable D call. The sequence derives from a woman aged 18-29 years with stable Graves' hyperthyroidism. Some clones in this sample may be carry-over from other donors' samples. This CDR3 reads CAITSVRETQYF. In DNA form, the CDR3 reads TGTGCCATTACGTCGGTGCGGGAGACCCAGTACTTC.